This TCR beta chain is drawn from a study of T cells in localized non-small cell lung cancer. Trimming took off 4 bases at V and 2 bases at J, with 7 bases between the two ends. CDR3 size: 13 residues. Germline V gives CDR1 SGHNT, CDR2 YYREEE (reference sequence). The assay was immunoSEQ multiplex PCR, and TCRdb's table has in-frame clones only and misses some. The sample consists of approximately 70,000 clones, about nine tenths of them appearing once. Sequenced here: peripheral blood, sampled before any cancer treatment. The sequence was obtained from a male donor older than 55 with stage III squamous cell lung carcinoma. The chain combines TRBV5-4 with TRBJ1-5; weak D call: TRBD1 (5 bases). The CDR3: CASSRDGNQPQHF. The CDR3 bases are TGTGCCAGCAGCCGGGACGGCAATCAGCCCCAGCATTTT.